This T cell receptor (beta chain) was profiled in a study of molecular identifiers for immune sequencing clone quantification. One entry per CDR3 protein results from TCRdb running MiXCR on the PCR reads. This table has 300,000 to 400,000 distinct CDR3 sequences, roughly a quarter appearing once. Germline V gene lookup returns CDR1 SEHNR and CDR2 FQNEAQ (reference sequence). The CDR3 extends over 15 amino acids. About this clonotype itself: One end of the junction does not line up with germline, which may come from a read error.

The chain recombines TRBV7-9 with TRBJ1-1, with 7 positions matching TRBD1. The sequencing sample was made of naive CD8+ T cells from blood, with Jurkat cell RNA spiked in. Subset here: FACS-sorted CD8+CD4-CCR7+CD45RA+ naive T cells. This sequence originates from a human donor in good health. Some libraries in this study had Jurkat cell RNA spiked in. The CDR3 spells CASSFVTGENAEAFF. The CDR3 DNA sequence: TGTGCCAGCAGCTTCGTTACAGGGGAGAACGCTGAAGCTTTCTTT.